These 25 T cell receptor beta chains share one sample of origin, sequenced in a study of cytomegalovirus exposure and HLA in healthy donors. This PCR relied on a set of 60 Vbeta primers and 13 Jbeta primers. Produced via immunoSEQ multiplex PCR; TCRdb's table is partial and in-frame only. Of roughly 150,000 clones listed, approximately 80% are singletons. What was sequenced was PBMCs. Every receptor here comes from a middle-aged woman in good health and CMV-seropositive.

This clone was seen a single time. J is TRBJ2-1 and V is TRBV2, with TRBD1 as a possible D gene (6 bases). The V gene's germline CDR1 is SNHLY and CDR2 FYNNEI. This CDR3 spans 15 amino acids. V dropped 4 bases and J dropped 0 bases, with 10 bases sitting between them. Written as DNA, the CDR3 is TGTGCCAGCAGTGTCCAAGGGGGCTCCTACAATGAGCAGTTCTTC. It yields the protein CASSVQGGSYNEQFF.

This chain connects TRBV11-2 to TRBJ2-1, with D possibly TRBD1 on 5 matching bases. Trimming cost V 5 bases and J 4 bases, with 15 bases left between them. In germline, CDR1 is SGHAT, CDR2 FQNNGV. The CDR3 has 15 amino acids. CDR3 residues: CASSRSHRNYNEQFF. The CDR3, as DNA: TGTGCCAGCAGCCGATCGCACAGGAATTACAATGAGCAGTTCTTC. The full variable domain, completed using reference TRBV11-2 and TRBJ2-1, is EAGVAQSPRYKIIEKRQSVAFWCNPISGHATLYWYQQILGQGPKLLIQFQNNGVVDDSQLPKDRFSAERLKGVDSTLKIQPAKLEDSAVYLCASSRSHRNYNEQFFGPGTRLTVL.

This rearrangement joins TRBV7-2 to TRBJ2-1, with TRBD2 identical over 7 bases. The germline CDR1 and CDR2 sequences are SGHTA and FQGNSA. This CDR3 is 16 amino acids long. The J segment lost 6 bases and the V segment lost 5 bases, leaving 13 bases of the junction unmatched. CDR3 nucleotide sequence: TGTGCCAGCAGCACGGAGACTAGCTTCTTTACCAATGAGCAGTTCTTC. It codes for CASSTETSFFTNEQFF.

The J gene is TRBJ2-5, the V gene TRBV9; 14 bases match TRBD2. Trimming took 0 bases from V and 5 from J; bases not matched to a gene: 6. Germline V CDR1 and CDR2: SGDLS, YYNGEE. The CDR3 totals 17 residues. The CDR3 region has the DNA TGTGCCAGCAGCGTAGGACTAGCGGGAGGGCCCTCGGAGACCCAGTACTTC. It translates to CASSVGLAGGPSETQYF.

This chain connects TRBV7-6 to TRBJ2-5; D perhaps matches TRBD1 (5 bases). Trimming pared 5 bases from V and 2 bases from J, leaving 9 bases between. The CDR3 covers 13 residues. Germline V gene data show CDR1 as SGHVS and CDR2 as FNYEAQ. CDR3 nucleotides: TGTGCCAGCAGCCAAAGACAGCAAGAGACCCAGTACTTC. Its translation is CASSQRQQETQYF. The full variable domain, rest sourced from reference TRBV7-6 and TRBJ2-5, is GAGVSQSPRYKVTKRGQDVALRCDPISGHVSLYWYRQALGQGPEFLTYFNYEAQQDKSGLPNDRFSAERPEGSISTLTIQRTEQRDSAMYRCASSQRQQETQYFGPGTRLLVL.

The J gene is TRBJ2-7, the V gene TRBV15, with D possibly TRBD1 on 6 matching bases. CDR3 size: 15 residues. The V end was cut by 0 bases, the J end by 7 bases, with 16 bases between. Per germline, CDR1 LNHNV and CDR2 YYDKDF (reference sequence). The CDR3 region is CATSRDLAGAGEQYF. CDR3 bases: TGTGCCACCAGCAGAGATCTGGCAGGGGCAGGGGAGCAGTACTTC.

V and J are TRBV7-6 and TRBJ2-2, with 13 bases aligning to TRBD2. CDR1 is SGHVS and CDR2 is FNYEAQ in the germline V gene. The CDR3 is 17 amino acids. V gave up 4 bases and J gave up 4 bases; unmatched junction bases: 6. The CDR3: CASSSGTSGKSTGELFF. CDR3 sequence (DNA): TGTGCCAGCAGCTCGGGGACTAGCGGGAAAAGCACCGGGGAGCTGTTTTTT.

The CDR3 loop reads CASSLVSLAREWNYEQYF. As DNA, the CDR3 is TGTGCCAGCAGCTTAGTTTCACTAGCGAGAGAATGGAACTACGAGCAGTACTTC. The chain uses TRBV11-3 and TRBJ2-7; 7 nucleotides line up with TRBD2. Germline CDR1 SGHNT, CDR2 YENEEA. V trimming: 1 base; J trimming: 3 bases; junction bases outside the gene matches: 15. The CDR3 covers 18 residues.

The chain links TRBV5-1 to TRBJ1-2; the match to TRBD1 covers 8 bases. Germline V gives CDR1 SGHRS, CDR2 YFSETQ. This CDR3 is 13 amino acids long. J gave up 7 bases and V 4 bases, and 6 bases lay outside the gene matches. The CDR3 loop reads CASSPGQGGGYTF. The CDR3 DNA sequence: TGCGCCAGCAGCCCCGGACAGGGAGGTGGCTACACCTTC.

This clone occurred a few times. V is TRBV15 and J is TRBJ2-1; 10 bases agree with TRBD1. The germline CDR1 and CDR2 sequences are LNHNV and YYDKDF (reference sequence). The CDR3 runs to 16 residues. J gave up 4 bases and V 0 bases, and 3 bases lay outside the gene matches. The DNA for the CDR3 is TGTGCCACCAGCAGAGATCCGGGACAGGGGTACAATGAGCAGTTCTTC. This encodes CATSRDPGQGYNEQFF.

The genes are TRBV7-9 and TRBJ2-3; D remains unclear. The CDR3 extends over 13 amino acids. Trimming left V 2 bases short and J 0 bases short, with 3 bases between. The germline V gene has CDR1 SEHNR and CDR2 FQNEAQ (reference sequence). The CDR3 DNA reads TGTGCCAGCAGCTTATATAGCACAGATACGCAGTATTTT. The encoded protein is CASSLYSTDTQYF.

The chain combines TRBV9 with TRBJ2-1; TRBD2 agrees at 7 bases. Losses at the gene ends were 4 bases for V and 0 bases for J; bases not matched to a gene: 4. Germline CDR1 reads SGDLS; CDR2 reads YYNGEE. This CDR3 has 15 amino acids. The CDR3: CASSPSGDSYNEQFF. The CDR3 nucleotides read TGTGCCAGCAGCCCAAGCGGGGACTCCTACAATGAGCAGTTCTTC.

CDR3 coding DNA: TGTGCCAGCACCCGGACAGGGGGCGCCGGCTACGAGCAGTACTTC. Translated: CASTRTGGAGYEQYF. This rearrangement joins TRBV7-9 to TRBJ2-7, with 11 positions matching TRBD1. Germline CDR1 and CDR2: SEHNR and FQNEAQ (reference sequence). The CDR3 covers 15 residues. The trim removed 7 bases at V and 3 bases at J, leaving 8 bases unmatched.

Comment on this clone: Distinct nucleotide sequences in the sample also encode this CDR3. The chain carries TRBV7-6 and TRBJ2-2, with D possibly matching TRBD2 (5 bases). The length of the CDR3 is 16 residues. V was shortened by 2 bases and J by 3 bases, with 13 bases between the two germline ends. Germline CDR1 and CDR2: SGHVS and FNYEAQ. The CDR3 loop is CASSLSVLADTGELFF. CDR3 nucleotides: TGTGCCAGCAGCTTATCTGTCCTAGCTGACACCGGGGAGCTGTTTTTT.

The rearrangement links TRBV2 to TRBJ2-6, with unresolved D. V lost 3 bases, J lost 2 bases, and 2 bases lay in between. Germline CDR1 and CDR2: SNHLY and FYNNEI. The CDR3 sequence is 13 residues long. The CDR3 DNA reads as TGTGCCAGCAGTGACGCTGGGGCCAACGTCCTGACTTTC. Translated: CASSDAGANVLTF.

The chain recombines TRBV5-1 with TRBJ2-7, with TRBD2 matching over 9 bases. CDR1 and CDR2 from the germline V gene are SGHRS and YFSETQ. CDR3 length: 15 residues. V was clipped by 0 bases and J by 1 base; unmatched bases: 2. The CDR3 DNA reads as TGCGCCAGCAGCTTGGGACTAGCGGAATCCTACGAGCAGTACTTC. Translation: CASSLGLAESYEQYF.

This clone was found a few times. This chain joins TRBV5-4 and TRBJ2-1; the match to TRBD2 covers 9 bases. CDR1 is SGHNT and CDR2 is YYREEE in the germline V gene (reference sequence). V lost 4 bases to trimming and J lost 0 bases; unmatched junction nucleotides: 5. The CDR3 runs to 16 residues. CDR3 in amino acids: CASSPNSGSSYNEQFF. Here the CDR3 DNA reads TGTGCCAGCAGCCCCAATAGCGGGAGCTCCTACAATGAGCAGTTCTTC. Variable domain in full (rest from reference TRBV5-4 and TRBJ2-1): ETGVTQSPTHLIKTRGQQVTLRCSSQSGHNTVSWYQQALGQGPQFIFQYYREEENGRGNFPPRFSGLQFPNYSSELNVNALELDDSALYLCASSPNSGSSYNEQFFGPGTRLTVL.

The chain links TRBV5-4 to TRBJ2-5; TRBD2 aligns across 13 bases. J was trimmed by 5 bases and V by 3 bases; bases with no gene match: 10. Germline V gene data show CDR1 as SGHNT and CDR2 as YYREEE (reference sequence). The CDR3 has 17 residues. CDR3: CASSSYTSGRAGETQYF. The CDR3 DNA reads TGTGCCAGCAGCTCCTACACTAGCGGGAGGGCCGGTGAGACCCAGTACTTC.

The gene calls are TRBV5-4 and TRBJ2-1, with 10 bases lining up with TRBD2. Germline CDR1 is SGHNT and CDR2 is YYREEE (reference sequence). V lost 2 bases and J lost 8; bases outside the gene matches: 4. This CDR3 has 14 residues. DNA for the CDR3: TGTGCCAGCAGCTTATCTAGCGGGAGATATGAGCAGTTCTTC. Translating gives CASSLSSGRYEQFF.

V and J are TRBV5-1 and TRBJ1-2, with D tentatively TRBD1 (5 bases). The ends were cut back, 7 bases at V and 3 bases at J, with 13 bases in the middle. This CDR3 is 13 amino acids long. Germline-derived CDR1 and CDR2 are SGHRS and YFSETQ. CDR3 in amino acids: CASSTARDYGYTF. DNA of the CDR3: TGCGCCAGCTCAACGGCCAGGGACTATGGCTACACCTTC.

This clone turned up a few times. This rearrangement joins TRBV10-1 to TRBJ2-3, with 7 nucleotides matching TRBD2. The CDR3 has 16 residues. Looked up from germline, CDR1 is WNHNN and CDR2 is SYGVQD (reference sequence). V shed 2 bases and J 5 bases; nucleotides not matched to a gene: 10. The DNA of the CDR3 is TGCGCCAGCAGTGAGGGGGTGGCGGGAGTGAAAGATACGCAGTATTTT. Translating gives CASSEGVAGVKDTQYF.

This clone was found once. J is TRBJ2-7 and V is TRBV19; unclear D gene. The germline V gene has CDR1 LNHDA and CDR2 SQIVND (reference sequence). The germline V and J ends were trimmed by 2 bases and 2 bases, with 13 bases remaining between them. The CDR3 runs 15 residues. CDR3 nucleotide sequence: TGTGCCAGTAGTATACGAGACATTACCGCCTACGAGCAGTACTTC. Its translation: CASSIRDITAYEQYF.

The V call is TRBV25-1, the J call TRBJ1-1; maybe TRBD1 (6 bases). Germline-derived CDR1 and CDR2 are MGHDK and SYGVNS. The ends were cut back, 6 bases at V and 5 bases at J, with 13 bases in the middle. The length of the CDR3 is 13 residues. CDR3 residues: CASRIQGRTEAFF. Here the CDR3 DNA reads TGTGCCAGCAGAATACAGGGTAGGACTGAAGCTTTCTTT. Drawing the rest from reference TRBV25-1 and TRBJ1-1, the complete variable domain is EADIYQTPRYLVIGTGKKITLECSQTMGHDKMYWYQQDPGMELHLIHYSYGVNSTEKGDLSSESTVSRIRTEHFPLTLESARPSHTSQYLCASRIQGRTEAFFGQGTRLTVV.

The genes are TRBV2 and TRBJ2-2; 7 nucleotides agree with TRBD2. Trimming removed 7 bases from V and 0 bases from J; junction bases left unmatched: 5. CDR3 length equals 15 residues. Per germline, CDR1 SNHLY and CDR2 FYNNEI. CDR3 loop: CASTPGLANTGELFF. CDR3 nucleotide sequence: TGTGCCAGCACTCCAGGACTAGCGAACACCGGGGAGCTGTTTTTT.

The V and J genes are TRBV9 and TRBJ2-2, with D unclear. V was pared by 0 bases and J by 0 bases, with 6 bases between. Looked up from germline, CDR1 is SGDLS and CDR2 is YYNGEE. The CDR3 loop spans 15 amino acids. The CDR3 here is CASSVALANTGELFF. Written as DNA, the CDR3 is TGTGCCAGCAGCGTAGCCCTAGCGAACACCGGGGAGCTGTTTTTT.